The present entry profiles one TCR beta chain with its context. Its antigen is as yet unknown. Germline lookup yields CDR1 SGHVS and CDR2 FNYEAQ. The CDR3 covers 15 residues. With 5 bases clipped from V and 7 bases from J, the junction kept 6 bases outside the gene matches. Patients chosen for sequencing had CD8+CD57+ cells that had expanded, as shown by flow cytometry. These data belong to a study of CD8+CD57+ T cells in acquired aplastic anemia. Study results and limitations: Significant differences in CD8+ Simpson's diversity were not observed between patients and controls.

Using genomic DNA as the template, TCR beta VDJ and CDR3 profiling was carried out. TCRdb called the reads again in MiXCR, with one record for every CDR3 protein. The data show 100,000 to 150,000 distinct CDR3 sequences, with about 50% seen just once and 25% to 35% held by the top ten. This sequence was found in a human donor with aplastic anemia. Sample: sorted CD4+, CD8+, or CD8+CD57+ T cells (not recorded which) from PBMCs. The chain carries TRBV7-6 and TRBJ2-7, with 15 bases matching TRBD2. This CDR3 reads CASSAGTSGRIEQYF. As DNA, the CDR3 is TGTGCCAGCAGCGCGGGGACTAGCGGGAGGATTGAGCAGTACTTC.